This T cell receptor beta chain was retrieved from a study of siplizumab effects on memory and regulatory T cells. Study-wide findings and caveats: The majority of clones, roughly 75-97% of proliferating CD4+ or CD8+ clones, lacked an assignable naive or memory phenotype. Unstimulated subsets were the mapping target of only a minor fraction of alloreactive clones.

The CDR3 is 15 residues long. V lost 5 bases, J lost 1 base, and 14 bases lay in between. Per the germline V gene, CDR1 is SGHDT and CDR2 is YYEEEE. Sequencing used immunoSEQ multiplex PCR; TCRdb keeps in-frame clones, though not all of them. Of 80,000 to 130,000 clones in the sample, 75% to 95% are singletons; the top ten hold roughly 2.8%. Worth noting for this clone: Antigen specificity is unknown.

The sample comprised CD4+ T cells sorted from blood. The clonotype originates from a human donor in good health. Some clones in this sample may be carry-over from other donors' samples. The V gene is TRBV5-6, the J gene TRBJ2-3; D unclear. CDR3 region: CASRSSVYGTDTQYF. CDR3 bases: TGTGCCAGCAGGTCCAGCGTATATGGCACAGATACGCAGTATTTT.